The entry below gives a single T cell receptor (beta chain) sequence along with its context. This clone turned up a few times. The clone's antigen remains unknown. Base qualities are not at hand, and no much larger clone is one base apart. These data belong to a study of cytomegalovirus exposure and HLA in healthy donors (dated 2017 in TCRdb). A note on the overall study: An earlier analysis of some 600 of the donors reported roughly 300 Gb of sequence data and around 100 million unique TCR beta sequences obtained from 180 million or so T cells. An early release that covered some 640 HLA-typed donors contained approximately 300 gigabases of sequencing data and some 87 million unique TCR sequences. Among the roughly 400 genotyped donors, about 83% belonged to the genetic ancestry cluster associated with self-reported Caucasian donors. The aim of the study was to test whether cataloging public T cell receptors could identify signatures of past pathogen exposure. Using immunosequencing, the study profiled T cell repertoires from about 610 subjects and related those repertoires to cytomegalovirus serostatus. Along with the approximately 700-subject first cohort, a separate validation cohort of around 120 different subjects was used. To predict cytomegalovirus infection status, the study combined high-throughput TCR immunosequencing, statistical association of individual TCRs with disease status, and machine learning. In a later analysis, previously published TCR beta repertoires from about 670 donors were re-analyzed and high-resolution HLA genotyping was added so that TCR occurrence patterns could be studied. Rather than using new phenotypic data, the later analysis identified candidate immune exposures from TCR beta sequences and from how often those sequences occurred across donors. An earlier analysis of nearly 600 of the donors applied high-throughput TCR beta sequencing to assess whether each TCR beta V gene segment acted as functional or pseudogenic. Donor age, sex, ethnicity and CMV serostatus were compiled alongside the repertoire data. In a later genetic analysis, genome-wide SNP genotypes for about 55% of the roughly 670 donors were used, and that subset was treated as a discovery cohort. Every discovery cohort repertoire had been produced on one sequencing platform. HLA typing covered class I and class II loci at four-digit resolution. Typing coverage differed by locus: A, B, C, DRB1 and DQB1 were typed in roughly 620-630 donors, DQA1 in approximately 520, DPA1 in 600 to 610, and DPB1 in just under 490. About 5 DR-DQ haplotypes were handled as single units for association and clustering, since linkage in the cohort was strong. Among 300 to 500 genotyped donors of the cohort, an average of approximately 240,000 unique TCR beta nucleotide sequences was sequenced per donor, of which 15% to 20% were non-productive.

The cohort consisted of 670 or so healthy bone marrow donors. All cohort members were sampled while nominally healthy, although unrecorded immune exposures were likely present. The donor was CMV seronegative and belonged to the group of around 350 seronegative cohort members. A peripheral blood sample was collected from each donor, and TCR beta sequencing was performed on peripheral blood mononuclear cells. The Qiagen DNeasy Blood Extraction Kit was used to extract genomic DNA from the blood cell samples. The library was obtained by the immunoSEQ multiplex PCR assay. A mixture of 60 forward primers for TCR Vbeta segments and 13 reverse primers for TCR Jbeta segments was used in the multiplex PCR. Amplification of the CDR3 region of rearranged TCR beta genes was performed with a multiplex PCR assay on genomic DNA. Amplified TCR beta libraries were sequenced as 87-base-pair reads on the Illumina HiSeq System. The paper's data handling went like this. In a later analysis, approximately 74 million unique TCR beta chains were counted across the 500 to 850 repertoires, and roughly 11 million of these chains were shared by at least two donors. Raw reads were error-corrected and collapsed into unique sequences with a nearest-neighbor algorithm that merged closely related sequences to remove PCR and sequencing errors. To assign V, D and J gene segments, CDR3 sequences were aligned to IMGT reference sequences. For a sequence to be retained, a match of at least six nucleotides was required to both a V gene segment and a J gene segment. Rearrangements were called productive when the CDR3 lacked stop codons and stayed in frame with V and J; all others were non-productive. Following IMGT convention, CDR3 was defined as the stretch from the second conserved V-encoded cysteine to the conserved J-encoded phenylalanine. In an earlier analysis of more than 550 of the donors, sequences lacking an unambiguous match to a single V gene segment were excluded. An earlier analysis of under 750 of the donors called V segments functional above 56.7% productive rearrangements and segregating when the between-donor standard deviation exceeded 5%. A statistical classification framework was built to diagnose cytomegalovirus status from the catalog of TCR beta chain sequences. In a later analysis, TCR nucleotide sequences were compared against IMGT/GENE-DB human TR gene sequences so that V and J genes could be assigned. Using the TCRdist pipeline, a later analysis assigned CDR3 sequences along with most-parsimonious VDJ recombination scenarios. A later analysis defined each TCR beta chain by its CDR3 amino acid sequence plus V-gene family, and excluded reads lacking a unique V-gene family. As a way to deal with suspected cross-contamination and a sequencing artifact, a later analysis dropped 500 to 700 nucleotide sequences that were highly shared and had low generation probability. In a later analysis, a clonal expansion index for each public chain was calculated from normalized within-repertoire ranks of inferred template counts. Generation probabilities in a later analysis came from a VDJ recombination model fitted to out-of-frame rearrangements, and those results were checked against IGoR. In a later analysis, hypergeometric tests were used to score TCR-TCR, TCR-HLA and TCR-CMV co-occurrence, with a repertoire-size bias correction applied to TCR pairs. A later analysis estimated false discovery rates by permuting HLA or CMV assignments 20 times. In a later analysis, co-occurring TCRs were grouped using DBSCAN, with TCRdist sequence similarity added in when clustering inside HLA-allele-positive subsets. Repertoires with fewer than 30,000 or more than 120,000 public chains were left out of co-occurrence clustering, as were five repertoires with anomalous nucleotide sharing. Imported from immuneACCESS, the table was reduced by TCRdb to in-frame sequences with V and J called. These copies leave out some clones; in studies compared against another copy, an unresolved V gene accounts for under half, and the cause of the remainder is not known. Clone size and V and J calls were adopted from that table, with D and trimming inferred from the DNA. The sample table records roughly 150,000 clones; approximately 71% of these occur just once. The ten largest clones add up to around 2% of the sample.

Broader findings and caveats from the paper: Broadly in line with IMGT annotations, most TCR beta V segments showed up in productive rearrangements about 87% or about 30% of the time in an earlier analysis of under 700 of the donors. A few of the identified cytomegalovirus-associated TCR beta chains were confirmed in vitro to be specific for cytomegalovirus antigens. It was suggested by the authors that the approach could potentially be generalized to other disease states and immunological phenotypes. Compared with equally common non-associated chains, HLA-associated TCR beta chains in a later analysis were more clonally expanded and had lower generation probabilities. A further reported finding was that TCR beta sequences accurately predicted the HLA-A and HLA-B alleles for most subjects in the first cohort. According to a later analysis, TCR association rates differed among HLA loci, with DRB1 alleles showing the most associated TCRs and HLA-C alleles showing the fewest. Linkage disequilibrium might explain the correlated functional status among segregating V segments, but an unknown experimental factor could not be excluded. V-gene and J-gene trimming of TCR beta chains was associated with a missense DCLRE1C variant in a later genetic analysis, and the association was replicated in an independent cohort. A cluster of highly shared sequence variants was judged likely to be a technical artifact of the sequencing pipeline. According to a later genetic analysis, donors in an Asian-associated ancestry cluster had fewer N-insertions in productive TCRs than the approximately 670-donor mean. Several of the top co-occurrence clusters appeared to be linked to parvovirus B19, influenza, CMV and Epstein-Barr virus, according to a later analysis. The earlier analysis of approximately 590 of the donors excluded roughly 17 rarely observed V segments, including chromosome 9 orphons, because counts were too low. Only TCR beta chains were sequenced in this cohort, and the absence of alpha or paired-chain data limited detectable features. HLA typing was unavailable for some donors at each locus, so association tests used only the typed subset. Most TCR sequences were seen in very few donors, while some public TCRs were found in many individuals. A later analysis associated 15,000 to 20,000 TCR beta sequences with specific HLA alleles at a false discovery rate of 0.05. A total of 150 to 200 TCR beta chains were listed by the study as associated with cytomegalovirus. Roughly uniform sequencing depth across donors was assumed in presence/absence analyses, although this assumption may not hold. The only immune exposure information available for the cohort was CMV serostatus. A later analysis found that most CMV-associated TCR beta chains appeared HLA-restricted, with HLA associations seemingly driven largely by CMV exposure. Assigning TCR associations to individual alleles was difficult when HLA alleles, especially DR and DQ, strongly co-occurred. The classifier was reported to diagnose cytomegalovirus status with high specificity and sensitivity in both the original and validation cohorts.

This TCR was sampled from a man younger than 40 in good health and CMV-seronegative. The specimen was PBMCs.

The encoded CDR3 is CASTRTLGEKLFF. The bases are TGTGCCAGCACTAGGACTTTAGGTGAAAAACTGTTTTTT. This sequence uses TRBV6-6 and TRBJ1-4; no D segment can be confidently identified. V is shortened by 7 bases, J by 7 bases, and the region joining them spans 13 bases. Taken from cysteine to phenylalanine, the CDR3 has 13 residues. The kept DNA is CDR3 alone, 39 bases in frame from the first base. CDR1 and CDR2 (MNHNY, SVGAGI) derive from the germline V gene (reference sequence).